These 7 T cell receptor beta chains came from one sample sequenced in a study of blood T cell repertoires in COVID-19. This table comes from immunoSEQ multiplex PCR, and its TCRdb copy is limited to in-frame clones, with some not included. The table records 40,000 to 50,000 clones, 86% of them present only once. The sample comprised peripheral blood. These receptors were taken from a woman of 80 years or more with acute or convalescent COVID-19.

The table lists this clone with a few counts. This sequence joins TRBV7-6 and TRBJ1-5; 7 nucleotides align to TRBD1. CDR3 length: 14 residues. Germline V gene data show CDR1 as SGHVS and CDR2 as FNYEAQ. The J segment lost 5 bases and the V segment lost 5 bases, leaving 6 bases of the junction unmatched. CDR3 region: CASSVVQGDQPQHF. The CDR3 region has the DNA TGTGCCAGCAGCGTAGTTCAGGGGGATCAGCCCCAGCATTTT.

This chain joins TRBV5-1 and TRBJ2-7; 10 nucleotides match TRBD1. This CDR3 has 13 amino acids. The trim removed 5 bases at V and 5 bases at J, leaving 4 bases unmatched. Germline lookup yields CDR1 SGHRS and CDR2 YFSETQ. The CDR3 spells CASSSGTGDEQYF. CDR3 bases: TGCGCCAGCAGTTCCGGGACAGGGGACGAGCAGTACTTC.

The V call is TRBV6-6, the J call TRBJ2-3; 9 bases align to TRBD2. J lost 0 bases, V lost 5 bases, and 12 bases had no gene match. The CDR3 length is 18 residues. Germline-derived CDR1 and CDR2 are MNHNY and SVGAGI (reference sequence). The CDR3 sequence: CASSRQRGALTSTDTQYF. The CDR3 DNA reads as TGTGCCAGCAGTCGGCAGCGGGGGGCTCTAACTAGCACAGATACGCAGTATTTT.

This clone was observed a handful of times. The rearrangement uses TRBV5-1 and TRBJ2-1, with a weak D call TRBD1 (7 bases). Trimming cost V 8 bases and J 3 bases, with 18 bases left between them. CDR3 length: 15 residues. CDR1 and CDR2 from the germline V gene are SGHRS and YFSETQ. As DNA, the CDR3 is TGCGCCAGTGTCCAGGGGGTTAGCGGCTACAATGAGCAGTTCTTC. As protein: CASVQGVSGYNEQFF.

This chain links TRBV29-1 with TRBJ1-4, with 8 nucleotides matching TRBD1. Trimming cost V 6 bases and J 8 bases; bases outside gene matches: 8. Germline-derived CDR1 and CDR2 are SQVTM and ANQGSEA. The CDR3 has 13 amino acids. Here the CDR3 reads CSVLGQEGEKLFF. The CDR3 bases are TGCAGCGTACTGGGACAGGAGGGGGAAAAACTGTTTTTT.

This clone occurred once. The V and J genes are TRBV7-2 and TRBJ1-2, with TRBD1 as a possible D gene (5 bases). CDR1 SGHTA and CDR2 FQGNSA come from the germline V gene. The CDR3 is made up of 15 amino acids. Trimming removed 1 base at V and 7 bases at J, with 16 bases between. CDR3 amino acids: CASSLDQGLGGGYTF. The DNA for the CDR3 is TGTGCCAGCAGCTTAGATCAGGGACTGGGTGGTGGCTACACCTTC.

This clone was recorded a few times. Written as DNA, the CDR3 is TGTGCCAGCAGCTCCGGAGACTATGGCTACACCTTC. Its translation is CASSSGDYGYTF. The chain couples TRBV3-1 (or the pseudogene TRBV3-2) to TRBJ1-2, with unresolved D. The CDR3 totals 12 residues. The V end was cut by 5 bases, the J end by 3 bases, with 7 bases between. From germline, CDR1 is LGHDT and CDR2 YNNKEL (reference sequence).